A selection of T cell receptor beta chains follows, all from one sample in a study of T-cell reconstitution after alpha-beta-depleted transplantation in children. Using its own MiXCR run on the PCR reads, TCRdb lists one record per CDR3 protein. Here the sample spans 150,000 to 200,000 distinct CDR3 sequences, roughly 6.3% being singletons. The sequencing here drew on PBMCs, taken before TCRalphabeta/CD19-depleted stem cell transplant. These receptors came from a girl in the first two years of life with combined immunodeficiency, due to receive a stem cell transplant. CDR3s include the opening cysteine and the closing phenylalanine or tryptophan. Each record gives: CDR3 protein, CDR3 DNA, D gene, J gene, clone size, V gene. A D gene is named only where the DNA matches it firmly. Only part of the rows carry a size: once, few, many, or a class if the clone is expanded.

CASRDRVDVDEQYF,TGTGCCAGCCGGGACAGGGTCGACGTAGACGAGCAGTACTTC,TRBD1,TRBJ2-7,once,TRBV28
CASSLGQSDEQFF,TGTGCCAGCAGTTTGGGACAGTCCGATGAGCAGTTCTTC,TRBD1,TRBJ2-1,many,TRBV28
CATSRADSYEQYF,TGTGCCACCAGCAGAGCAGACTCCTACGAGCAGTACTTC,-,TRBJ2-7,few,TRBV15
CASSLPRQNTEAFF,TGTGCCAGCAGCTTACCCCGACAGAACACTGAAGCTTTCTTT,-,TRBJ1-1,many,TRBV7-8
CASSLAGGGYNEQFF,TGTGCCAGCAGTTTAGCGGGAGGTGGTTACAATGAGCAGTTCTTC,TRBD2,TRBJ2-1,many,TRBV28
CASSLSVQNTGELFF,TGTGCCAGCAGCTTGTCGGTACAAAACACCGGGGAGCTGTTTTTT,-,TRBJ2-2,many,TRBV5-5
CASSPDSGRETQYF,TGTGCCAGCAGCCCGGACAGTGGTCGGGAGACCCAGTACTTC,-,TRBJ2-5,-,TRBV5-4
CASSLDRSSGREEQFF,TGTGCCAGCAGTTTAGATCGGTCTAGCGGGAGAGAAGAGCAGTTCTTC,TRBD2,TRBJ2-1,many,TRBV28
CASSVGSRNTGELFF,TGTGCCAGCAGCGTAGGTTCCCGGAACACCGGGGAGCTGTTTTTT,-,TRBJ2-2,many,TRBV9
CASSRREGLNYGYTF,TGTGCCAGCAGTCGCCGGGAGGGGCTTAACTATGGCTACACCTTC,-,TRBJ1-2,many,TRBV7-9
CSVDLIGGAYEQFF,TGCAGCGTTGATCTAATCGGGGGGGCCTATGAGCAGTTCTTC,TRBD2,TRBJ2-1,many,TRBV29-1
CASSLSSEAFF,TGCGCCAGCAGCTTAAGTTCTGAAGCTTTCTTT,-,TRBJ1-1,few,TRBV4-1
CASSQLAGVSSYNEQFF,TGCGCCAGCAGCCAATTAGCGGGGGTGAGCTCCTACAATGAGCAGTTCTTC,TRBD2,TRBJ2-1,many,TRBV4-1
CASSYPRTVGGDEQFF,TGTGCCAGCAGTTACCCCCGGACAGTGGGAGGAGATGAGCAGTTCTTC,-,TRBJ2-1,many,TRBV6-5
CATTDNMNTEAFF,TGTGCCACCACGGACAACATGAACACTGAAGCTTTCTTT,-,TRBJ1-1,many,TRBV28
CASSEDHSGTGGLHYGYTF,TGTGCCAGCAGTGAAGACCACTCCGGGACAGGGGGCCTGCACTATGGCTACACCTTC,TRBD1,TRBJ1-2,many,TRBV2
CSARKTGQQYNSPLHF,TGCAGTGCTAGAAAAACTGGACAGCAATATAATTCACCCCTCCACTTT,-,TRBJ1-6,-,TRBV20-1
CSAGTASPNQETQYF,TGCAGTGCTGGGACCGCTAGCCCCAACCAAGAGACCCAGTACTTC,-,TRBJ2-5,many,TRBV20-1
CASSLGRFYTF,TGTGCCAGCAGCTTGGGACGGTTCTACACCTTC,-,TRBJ1-2,-,TRBV7-9
CASSLVGVWNSHVLYEQYF,TGCGCCAGCAGCTTGGTGGGCGTATGGAACAGCCACGTCCTCTACGAGCAGTACTTC,-,TRBJ2-7,many,TRBV5-1
CASLRPSGGAMPLQFF,TGTGCCAGCTTACGTCCCAGCGGGGGGGCCATGCCTCTGCAGTTCTTC,TRBD2,TRBJ2-1,many,TRBV28
CASSPGPYLYEQYF,TGTGCCAGCTCTCCGGGACCTTATCTCTACGAGCAGTACTTC,-,TRBJ2-7,many,TRBV18
CSAEKTWDSRRDYGYTF,TGCAGTGCTGAAAAGACCTGGGACAGCCGACGGGACTATGGCTACACCTTC,TRBD1,TRBJ1-2,many,TRBV20-1
CSASPRGRGTEAFF,TGCAGTGCTAGCCCCCGGGGGAGGGGCACTGAAGCTTTCTTT,-,TRBJ1-1,many,TRBV20-1
CASSNQETQYF,TGTGCCAGCTCGAACCAAGAGACCCAGTACTTC,-,TRBJ2-5,many,TRBV18
CASSKARTGRGYTF,TGTGCCAGCAGCAAAGCGAGGACAGGGAGGGGCTACACCTTC,-,TRBJ1-2,many,TRBV21-1
CASSHVVGSYEQYF,TGCGCCAGCAGCCATGTGGTGGGCTCCTACGAGCAGTACTTC,-,TRBJ2-7,few,TRBV4-3
CASPPRGAKNIQYF,TGTGCCAGCCCCCCCAGGGGAGCCAAAAACATTCAGTACTTC,-,TRBJ2-4,many,TRBV28
CASSLIGWNGELFF,TGTGCCAGCAGCTTGATAGGGTGGAACGGGGAGCTGTTTTTT,-,TRBJ2-2,many,TRBV5-5
CAISEALETQYF,TGTGCCATCAGTGAGGCTTTGGAGACCCAGTACTTC,-,TRBJ2-5,-,TRBV10-3
CASSSGLVGDEQFF,TGTGCCAGCAGCTCCGGACTAGTCGGCGATGAGCAGTTCTTC,TRBD2,TRBJ2-1,many,TRBV7-2
CASSIGTASYNEQFF,TGTGCCAGTAGTATTGGGACGGCCTCCTACAATGAGCAGTTCTTC,-,TRBJ2-1,many,TRBV19
CASSQVIPVGPGANYGYTF,TGCGCCAGCAGCCAAGTTATTCCCGTCGGCCCTGGAGCTAACTATGGCTACACCTTC,-,TRBJ1-2,-,TRBV4-1
CATTDRGPNEKLFF,TGTGCCACCACGGACAGGGGCCCTAATGAAAAACTGTTTTTT,TRBD1,TRBJ1-4,many,TRBV15
CASGLAGAYNEQFF,TGTGCCAGCGGACTAGCGGGGGCATACAATGAGCAGTTCTTC,TRBD2,TRBJ2-1,many,TRBV19
CASSPRAGGPNEQFF,TGTGCCAGCTCACCGAGGGCGGGGGGGCCGAATGAGCAGTTCTTC,TRBD2,TRBJ2-1,many,TRBV18
CASSSYTLVGPQHF,TGTGCCAGCAGTTCTTACACCCTAGTGGGGCCCCAGCATTTT,-,TRBJ1-5,few,TRBV28
CASSESPGGLRAFF,TGTGCCAGCAGTGAATCTCCCGGGGGCCTTCGGGCTTTCTTT,-,TRBJ1-1,many,TRBV25-1
CASSLVRGRDTEAFF,TGTGCCAGCAGCTTAGTAAGAGGTAGGGACACTGAAGCTTTCTTT,-,TRBJ1-1,few,TRBV11-2
CASSFSGSVVGDTQYF,TGTGCCAGCAGCTTTAGCGGGAGTGTCGTGGGAGATACGCAGTATTTT,TRBD2,TRBJ2-3,many,TRBV7-8
CSVGGQVAYGYTF,TGCAGCGTTGGGGGACAGGTGGCCTATGGCTACACCTTC,TRBD1,TRBJ1-2,many,TRBV29-1
CATSEGTEAFF,TGTGCCACCAGTGAAGGCACTGAAGCTTTCTTT,-,TRBJ1-1,many,TRBV24-1
CAIGAGIGTDTQYF,TGTGCCATCGGTGCAGGGATCGGCACAGATACGCAGTATTTT,-,TRBJ2-3,many,TRBV10-3
CSARDPMATEAFF,TGCAGTGCTAGAGACCCGATGGCCACTGAAGCTTTCTTT,-,TRBJ1-1,many,TRBV20-1
CASSQDGWGLEQFF,TGCGCCAGCAGCCAAGATGGTTGGGGGCTTGAGCAGTTCTTC,-,TRBJ2-1,many,TRBV4-3
CASSSLTGGETQYF,TGTGCCAGCAGTTCCCTCACAGGGGGAGAGACCCAGTACTTC,TRBD1,TRBJ2-5,many,TRBV27
CASSGRLAGSTDTQYF,TGTGCCAGCAGTGGTCGGCTAGCGGGGAGCACAGATACGCAGTATTTT,TRBD2,TRBJ2-3,few,TRBV2
CASSQDLLAANYEQYF,TGCGCCAGCAGCCAAGATTTGCTAGCGGCAAACTACGAGCAGTACTTC,TRBD2,TRBJ2-7,many,TRBV4-1
CAGVANEKLFF,TGTGCAGGGGTTGCTAATGAAAAACTGTTTTTT,-,TRBJ1-4,many,TRBV5-5
CASSVLTGEAFF,TGTGCCAGCAGCGTCCTTACAGGGGAAGCTTTCTTT,-,TRBJ1-1,many,TRBV14
CATSMYRSMAEQYF,TGTGCCACCAGCATGTACAGGTCCATGGCCGAGCAGTACTTC,-,TRBJ2-7,many,TRBV15
CASGDYTYEQYF,TGTGCCAGCGGGGACTATACCTACGAGCAGTACTTC,TRBD2,TRBJ2-7,few,TRBV12-3/TRBV12-4